One TCR beta chain is described in this entry. Its target antigen remains unknown. No base-level quality is on record; no much larger clone is a single base apart. This sample was taken from a study of cytomegalovirus exposure and HLA in healthy donors (dated by TCRdb to 2016 to 2017). As for the study more broadly: An earlier analysis of approximately 640 of the donors reported roughly 300 Gb of sequence data and some 100 million unique TCR beta sequences from roughly 200 million T cells. An early release covering roughly 600 HLA-typed donors comprised 250 to 350 gigabases of sequencing data and around 80 million unique TCR sequences. Of the roughly 400 genotyped donors, about 84% fell in the genetic ancestry cluster associated with self-reported Caucasian donors. The study aimed to test whether cataloging public T cell receptors could reveal signatures of past pathogen exposure. Using immunosequencing, the study profiled T cell repertoires from fewer than 850 subjects and related those repertoires to cytomegalovirus serostatus. In addition to the first cohort of 650 to 800 subjects, a separate validation cohort of approximately 130 different subjects was used. The study combined high-throughput TCR immunosequencing, statistical association of individual TCRs with disease status, and machine learning to predict cytomegalovirus infection status. To study patterns of TCR occurrence, a later analysis re-analyzed previously published TCR beta repertoires from around 660 donors and added high-resolution HLA genotyping. Rather than using new phenotypic data, the later analysis identified candidate immune exposures from TCR beta sequences and from how often those sequences occurred across donors. An earlier analysis of 587 of the donors applied high-throughput TCR beta sequencing to assess whether each TCR beta V gene segment acted as functional or pseudogenic. Alongside the repertoire data, information on donor age, sex, ethnicity and CMV serostatus was compiled. Genome-wide SNP genotypes for about 65% of the roughly 700 donors were used in a later genetic analysis, which treated that subset as a discovery cohort. Every repertoire in the discovery cohort had been generated on one and the same sequencing platform. HLA typing included class I and class II loci at four-digit resolution. Typing coverage differed by locus: A, B, C, DRB1 and DQB1 were typed in about 629-640 donors, DQA1 in about 500, DPA1 in approximately 610, and DPB1 in 450 to 480. Several DR-DQ haplotypes were handled as single units for association and clustering because linkage in the cohort was strong. Among 398 genotyped donors of the cohort, an average of about 220,000 unique TCR beta nucleotide sequences was sequenced per donor, of which about 18% were non-productive.

Paper-wide results and their limitations: Compared with equally common non-associated chains, HLA-associated TCR beta chains in a later analysis were more clonally expanded and had lower generation probabilities. Across donors, most TCR sequences were observed very rarely, whereas some public TCRs were present in many individuals. A cluster of highly shared sequence variants was judged likely to represent a technical artifact of the sequencing pipeline. A further reported finding was that TCR beta sequences accurately predicted the HLA-A and HLA-B alleles for most subjects in the first cohort. In a later analysis, most CMV-associated TCR beta chains were found to appear HLA-restricted, with HLA associations seemingly driven largely by CMV exposure. The earlier analysis of about 600 of the donors excluded roughly 16 rarely observed V segments, including chromosome 9 orphons, because counts were too low. In the study, around 150 TCR beta chains were listed as associated with cytomegalovirus. Because some donors lacked HLA typing at each locus, the association tests relied only on the typed subset. Because the 87-base-pair reads could not distinguish some IMGT-functional V segments, including TRBV6-2 and TRBV6-3, those segments were excluded. Assigning TCR associations to individual alleles was difficult when HLA alleles, especially DR and DQ, strongly co-occurred. Sequencing depth was assumed to be roughly uniform across donors in the presence/absence analyses, though that assumption may not hold. Three of the identified cytomegalovirus-associated TCR beta chains were confirmed in vitro to be specific for cytomegalovirus antigens. The cohort was sequenced for TCR beta chains only, and without alpha or paired-chain data the features that could be detected were limited. A later analysis associated about 18,000 TCR beta sequences with specific HLA alleles at a false discovery rate of 0.05. In both the original and validation cohorts, the classifier was reported to diagnose cytomegalovirus status with high specificity and sensitivity. Linkage disequilibrium might explain the correlated functional status among segregating V segments, but an unknown experimental factor could not be ruled out. In a later genetic analysis, fewer N-insertions in productive TCRs were reported among donors in an Asian-associated ancestry cluster than the roughly 640-donor mean. The only immune exposure information available for the cohort was CMV serostatus. According to a later analysis, parvovirus B19, influenza, CMV and Epstein-Barr virus appeared linked to several top co-occurrence clusters. An association between a missense DCLRE1C variant and V-gene and J-gene trimming of TCR beta chains was found in a later genetic analysis and replicated in an independent cohort. A later analysis found that TCR association rates varied across HLA loci, with DRB1 alleles showing the most associated TCRs and HLA-C alleles the fewest. The authors suggested that the approach could potentially be generalized to other disease states and immunological phenotypes. In an earlier analysis of roughly 500 of the donors, most TCR beta V segments appeared in productive rearrangements about 87% or about 30% of the time, broadly matching IMGT annotations.

The cohort consisted of 600 to 700 healthy bone marrow donors. Cohort members were all nominally healthy when sampled, although unrecorded immune exposures were likely present. The donor was CMV seronegative and belonged to the group of under 400 seronegative cohort members. A peripheral blood sample was provided by each donor, and peripheral blood mononuclear cells were used for TCR beta sequencing. The Qiagen DNeasy Blood Extraction Kit was used to extract genomic DNA from the blood cell samples. V loses 6 bases of germline sequence and J loses 1 base, and the interval between the two ends is 17 bases. The germline V gene specifies MDHEN as CDR1 and SYDVKM as CDR2. From the cysteine through the phenylalanine, the CDR3 covers 16 amino acids. Solely the CDR3 DNA is kept, with 48 bases framed from the first base. Library generation was performed with the immunoSEQ multiplex PCR assay. For the multiplex PCR, a mixture combining 60 forward primers for TCR Vbeta segments and 13 reverse primers for TCR Jbeta segments was used. The CDR3 region of rearranged TCR beta genes was amplified from genomic DNA by a multiplex PCR assay. Amplified TCR beta libraries were sequenced as 87-base-pair reads on the Illumina HiSeq System. The published analysis was carried out like this. Across the 500 to 850 repertoires, a later analysis counted 80 million or so unique TCR beta chains, 8.5 million to 12 million of which were shared by at least two donors. Raw reads were error-corrected and collapsed into unique sequences by a nearest-neighbor algorithm in which closely related sequences were merged to remove PCR and sequencing errors. V, D and J gene segments were assigned by aligning CDR3 sequences to IMGT reference sequences. For a sequence to be retained, a match of at least six nucleotides was required to both a V gene segment and a J gene segment. A rearrangement counted as productive if the CDR3 had no stop codons and remained in frame with V and J, and every other rearrangement counted as non-productive. CDR3 was defined by IMGT convention, running from the second conserved V-encoded cysteine to the conserved J-encoded phenylalanine. In an earlier analysis of around 600 of the donors, sequences lacking an unambiguous match to a single V gene segment were excluded. An earlier analysis of some 500 of the donors classified V segments as functional when productive rearrangements were above 56.7% and as segregating when the standard deviation between donors was above 5%. A statistical classification framework was developed to diagnose cytomegalovirus status using the catalog of TCR beta chain sequences. In a later analysis, V and J genes were assigned by comparing TCR nucleotide sequences against IMGT/GENE-DB human TR gene sequences. A later analysis assigned CDR3 sequences and most-parsimonious VDJ recombination scenarios with the TCRdist pipeline. A later analysis defined each TCR beta chain by its CDR3 amino acid sequence plus V-gene family, and excluded reads lacking a unique V-gene family. A later analysis removed 592 highly shared, low-generation-probability nucleotide sequences to deal with suspected cross-contamination and a sequencing artifact. A later analysis calculated a clonal expansion index for each public chain from normalized within-repertoire ranks of inferred template counts. In a later analysis, generation probabilities were computed using a VDJ recombination model fitted to out-of-frame rearrangements, and the results were checked against IGoR. In a later analysis, hypergeometric tests were used to score TCR-TCR, TCR-HLA and TCR-CMV co-occurrence, with a repertoire-size bias correction applied to TCR pairs. False discovery rates were estimated in a later analysis by permuting HLA or CMV assignments 20 times. In a later analysis, co-occurring TCRs were grouped with DBSCAN, and TCRdist sequence similarity was added when clustering was performed within HLA-allele-positive subsets. For co-occurrence clustering, repertoires with fewer than 30,000 or more than 120,000 public chains were excluded, along with four to six repertoires with anomalous nucleotide sharing. TCRdb retrieved this table from immuneACCESS and kept in-frame rearrangements only. Not all clones are present; in checked studies, unresolved V genes account for under half, and no reason is known for the remainder. V and J calls and clone size are copied from that table; D and trimming were computed from the DNA. The sample table lists approximately 140,000 clones, roughly four fifths of them with a count of one. In total, the top ten clones hold 0.95% to 1.5% of the sample.

The V and J segments used are TRBV28 and TRBJ2-3; TRBD2 could be the D gene, as 6 bases match. The receptor was derived from a girl aged 2-15 years in good health and CMV-seronegative. The specimen sequenced was PBMCs. The sequenced DNA: TGTGCCAGCAGGGGGGGTGTGGGTAGGCGCACAGATACGCAGTATTTT. The encoded protein is CASRGGVGRRTDTQYF.